The subject of this entry is one T cell receptor (beta chain). MiXCR, applied by TCRdb to the 5' RACE reads, yields one record per CDR3 protein. This table has 450,000 or so distinct CDR3 sequences, less than 25% appearing once. The V segment lost 1 base and the J segment 7 bases; nucleotides outside the gene matches: 2. Germline values: CDR1 DFQATT, CDR2 SNEGSKA (reference sequence). The length of the CDR3 is 13 residues. This specimen belongs to a study of identical twins. Another study also made use of these data, one on T cells expressing NK-cell markers. That source notes: In several experiments, sorting was restricted to alpha-beta TCR T cells by an anti-gamma-delta TCR antibody. About six of the donors carried dominant NKG2C+ clonotypes that took up about 1.0-7.0% of their CD8+ T cells.

The V and J genes are TRBV20-1 and TRBJ2-1; 9 bases map to TRBD1. Material for sequencing was CD4+ T cells sorted from blood. The source of this sequence is a woman under 30 in good health. CDR3 DNA: TGCAGTGCTAGAGGACAGGGGGGGAATGAGCAGTTCTTC. Translation: CSARGQGGNEQFF.